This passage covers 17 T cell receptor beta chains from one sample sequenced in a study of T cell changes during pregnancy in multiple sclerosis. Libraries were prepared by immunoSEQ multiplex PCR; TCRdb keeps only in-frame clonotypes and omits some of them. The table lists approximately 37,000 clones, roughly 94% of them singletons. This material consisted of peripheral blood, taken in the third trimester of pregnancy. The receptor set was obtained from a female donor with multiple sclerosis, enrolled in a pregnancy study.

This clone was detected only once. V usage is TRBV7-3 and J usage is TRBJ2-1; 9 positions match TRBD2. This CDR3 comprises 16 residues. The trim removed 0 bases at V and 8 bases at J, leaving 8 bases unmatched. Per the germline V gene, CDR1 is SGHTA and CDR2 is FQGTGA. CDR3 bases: TGTGCCAGCAGCTTAACGGCGGGAGGGCCCCTCGATGAGCAGTTCTTC. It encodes CASSLTAGGPLDEQFF.

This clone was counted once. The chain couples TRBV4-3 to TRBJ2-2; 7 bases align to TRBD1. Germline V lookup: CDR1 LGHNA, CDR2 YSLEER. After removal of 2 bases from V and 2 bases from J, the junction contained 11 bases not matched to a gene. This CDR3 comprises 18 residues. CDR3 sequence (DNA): TGCGCCAGCAGCCAATCCTGGGGGACAGCAGTAAACACCGGGGAGCTGTTTTTT. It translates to CASSQSWGTAVNTGELFF.

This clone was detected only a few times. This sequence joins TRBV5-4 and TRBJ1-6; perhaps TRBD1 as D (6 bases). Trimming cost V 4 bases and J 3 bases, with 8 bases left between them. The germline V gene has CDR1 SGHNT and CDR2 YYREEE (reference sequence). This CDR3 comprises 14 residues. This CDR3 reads CASSRQDYNSPLHF. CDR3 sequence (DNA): TGTGCCAGCAGCCGACAGGACTATAATTCACCCCTCCACTTT.

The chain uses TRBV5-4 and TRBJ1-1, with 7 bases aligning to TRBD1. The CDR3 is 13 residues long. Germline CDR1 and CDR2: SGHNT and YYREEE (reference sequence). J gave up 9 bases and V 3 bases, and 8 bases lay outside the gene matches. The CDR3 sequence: CASSSLGQSQAFF. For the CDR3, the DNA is TGTGCCAGCAGCTCCCTGGGACAGAGTCAAGCTTTCTTT.

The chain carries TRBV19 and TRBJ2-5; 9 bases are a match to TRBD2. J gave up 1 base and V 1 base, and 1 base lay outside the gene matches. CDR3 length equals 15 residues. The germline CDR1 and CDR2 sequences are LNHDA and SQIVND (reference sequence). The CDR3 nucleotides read TGTGCCAGTAGTATAGGAGCGGGAGGCCAAGAGACCCAGTACTTC. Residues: CASSIGAGGQETQYF. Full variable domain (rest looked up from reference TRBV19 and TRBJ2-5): DGGITQSPKYLFRKEGQNVTLSCEQNLNHDAMYWYRQDPGQGLRLIYYSQIVNDFQKGDIAEGYSVSREKKESFPLTVTSAQKNPTAFYLCASSIGAGGQETQYFGPGTRLLVL.

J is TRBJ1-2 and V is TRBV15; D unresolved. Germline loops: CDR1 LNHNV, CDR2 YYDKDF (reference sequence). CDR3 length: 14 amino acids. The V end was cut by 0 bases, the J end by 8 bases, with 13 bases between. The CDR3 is CATSRDVVAAGYTF. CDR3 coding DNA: TGTGCCACCAGCAGAGACGTCGTAGCAGCAGGCTACACCTTC.

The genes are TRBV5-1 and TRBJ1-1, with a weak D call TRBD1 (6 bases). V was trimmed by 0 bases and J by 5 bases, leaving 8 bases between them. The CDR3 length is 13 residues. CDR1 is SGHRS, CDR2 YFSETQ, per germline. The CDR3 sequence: CASSLGGGTEAFF. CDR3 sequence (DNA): TGCGCCAGCAGCTTGGGAGGGGGAACTGAAGCTTTCTTT.

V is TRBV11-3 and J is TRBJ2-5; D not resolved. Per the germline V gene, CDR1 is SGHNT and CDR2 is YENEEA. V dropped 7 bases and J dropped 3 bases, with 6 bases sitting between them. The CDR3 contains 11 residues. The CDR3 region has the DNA TGTGCCAGCACCTCTAAAGAGACCCAGTACTTC. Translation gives CASTSKETQYF. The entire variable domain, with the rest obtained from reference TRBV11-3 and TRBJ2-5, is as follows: EAGVVQSPRYKIIEKKQPVAFWCNPISGHNTLYWYLQNLGQGPELLIRYENEEAVDDSQLPKDRFSAERLKGVDSTLKIQPAELGDSAVYLCASTSKETQYFGPGTRLLVL.

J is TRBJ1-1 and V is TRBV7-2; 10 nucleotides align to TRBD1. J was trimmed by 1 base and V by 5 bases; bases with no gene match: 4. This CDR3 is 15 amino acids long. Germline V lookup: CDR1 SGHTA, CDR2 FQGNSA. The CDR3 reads CASSTRDRGNTEAFF. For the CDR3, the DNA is TGTGCCAGCAGCACGCGGGACAGGGGGAACACTGAAGCTTTCTTT.

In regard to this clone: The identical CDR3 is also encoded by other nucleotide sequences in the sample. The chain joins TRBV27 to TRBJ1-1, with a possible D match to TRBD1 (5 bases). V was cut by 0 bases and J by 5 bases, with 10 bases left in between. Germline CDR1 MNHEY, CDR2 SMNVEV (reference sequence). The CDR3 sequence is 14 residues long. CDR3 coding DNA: TGTGCCAGCAGTTTATCACGGGGGGGAACTGAAGCTTTCTTT. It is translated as CASSLSRGGTEAFF.

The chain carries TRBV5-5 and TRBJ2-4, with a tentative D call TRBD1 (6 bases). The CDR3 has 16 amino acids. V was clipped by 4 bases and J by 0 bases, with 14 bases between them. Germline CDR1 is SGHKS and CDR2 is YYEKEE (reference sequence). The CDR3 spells CASSPLGTLAKNIQYF. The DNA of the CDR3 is TGTGCCAGCAGCCCCCTAGGGACACTAGCCAAAAACATTCAGTACTTC.

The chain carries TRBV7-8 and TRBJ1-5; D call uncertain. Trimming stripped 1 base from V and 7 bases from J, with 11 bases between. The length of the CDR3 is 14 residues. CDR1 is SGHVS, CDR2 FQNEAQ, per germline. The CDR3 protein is CASSLGGGRQPQHF. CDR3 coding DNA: TGTGCCAGCAGCTTAGGAGGCGGAAGGCAGCCCCAGCATTTT.

The CDR3 nucleotides are TGTGCCAGCAGCGTAGAGGGGGACAGGCTGGACACCATATATTTT. As protein: CASSVEGDRLDTIYF. The chain combines TRBV9 with TRBJ1-3; 8 bases are a match to TRBD1. V dropped 0 bases and J dropped 8; count of bases not matched to a gene: 7. The CDR3 is 15 residues long. Germline CDR1 and CDR2: SGDLS and YYNGEE.

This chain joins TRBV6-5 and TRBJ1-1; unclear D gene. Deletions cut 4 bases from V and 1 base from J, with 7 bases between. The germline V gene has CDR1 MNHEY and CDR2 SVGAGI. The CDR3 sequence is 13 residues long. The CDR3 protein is CASSSRPNTEAFF. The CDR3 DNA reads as TGTGCCAGCAGTTCCCGTCCGAACACTGAAGCTTTCTTT.

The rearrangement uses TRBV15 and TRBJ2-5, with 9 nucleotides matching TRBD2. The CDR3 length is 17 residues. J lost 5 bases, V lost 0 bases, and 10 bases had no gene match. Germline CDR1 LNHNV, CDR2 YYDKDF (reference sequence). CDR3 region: CATSRDTGGRARETQYF. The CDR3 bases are TGTGCCACCAGCAGAGATACTGGCGGGAGGGCCCGGGAGACCCAGTACTTC.

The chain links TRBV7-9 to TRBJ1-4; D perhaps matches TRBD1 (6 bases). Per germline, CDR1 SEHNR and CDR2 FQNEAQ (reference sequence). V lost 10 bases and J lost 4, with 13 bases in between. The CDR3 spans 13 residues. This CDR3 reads CATGAGVNEKLFF. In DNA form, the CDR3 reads TGTGCCACAGGGGCAGGGGTTAATGAAAAACTGTTTTTT. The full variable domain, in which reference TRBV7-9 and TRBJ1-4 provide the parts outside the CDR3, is DTGVSQNPRHKITKRGQNVTFRCDPISEHNRLYWYRQTLGQGPEFLTYFQNEAQLEKSRLLSDRFSAERPKGSFSTLEIQRTEQGDSAMYLCATGAGVNEKLFFGSGTQLSVL.

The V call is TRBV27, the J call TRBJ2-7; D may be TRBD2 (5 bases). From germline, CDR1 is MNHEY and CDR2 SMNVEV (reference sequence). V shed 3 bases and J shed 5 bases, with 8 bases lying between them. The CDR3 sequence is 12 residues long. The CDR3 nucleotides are TGTGCCAGCAGTTTGGTCGGGGACGAGCAGTACTTC. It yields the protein CASSLVGDEQYF.